This T cell receptor (beta chain) was identified in a study of beta chain features in type 1 diabetes. Findings and caveats of the study: There were fewer insertions and more deletions at the VDJ junctions of type 1 diabetes patients.

This clone was observed a few times. Its antigen is not identified. V was shortened by 7 bases and J by 2 bases, with 15 bases between the two germline ends. The CDR3 is made up of 15 amino acids. Germline lookup yields CDR1 GTSNPN and CDR2 SVGIG (reference sequence). Sequenced material consisted of expressed TCRB transcripts (all of the isolated RNA was reverse transcribed). Assay used: immunoSEQ multiplex PCR; TCRdb lists only in-frame clones, some missing. The data hold about 350,000 clones, with 20% observed a single time. Sorting based on CD45RO/CCR7/CD25/CD127/CD95/CD27 separated CD4+ naive, central memory, regulatory and stem cell-like memory cells.

This TCR was sampled from a woman aged 18-30 years in good health. Specimen: naive CD4+ T cells from blood. The V and J genes are TRBV30 and TRBJ2-6; the D is unclear. Here the CDR3 DNA reads TGTGCCTTGACGTCGGGTAGCACTGGGGCCAACGTCCTGACTTTC. Protein sequence: CALTSGSTGANVLTF. Based on the CDR3 plus reference TRBV30 and TRBJ2-6, the full variable domain is SQTIHQWPATLVQPVGSPLSLECTVEGTSNPNLYWYRQAAGRGLQLLFYSVGIGQISSEVPQNLSASRPQDRQFILSSKKLLLSDSGFYLCALTSGSTGANVLTFGAGSRLTVL.